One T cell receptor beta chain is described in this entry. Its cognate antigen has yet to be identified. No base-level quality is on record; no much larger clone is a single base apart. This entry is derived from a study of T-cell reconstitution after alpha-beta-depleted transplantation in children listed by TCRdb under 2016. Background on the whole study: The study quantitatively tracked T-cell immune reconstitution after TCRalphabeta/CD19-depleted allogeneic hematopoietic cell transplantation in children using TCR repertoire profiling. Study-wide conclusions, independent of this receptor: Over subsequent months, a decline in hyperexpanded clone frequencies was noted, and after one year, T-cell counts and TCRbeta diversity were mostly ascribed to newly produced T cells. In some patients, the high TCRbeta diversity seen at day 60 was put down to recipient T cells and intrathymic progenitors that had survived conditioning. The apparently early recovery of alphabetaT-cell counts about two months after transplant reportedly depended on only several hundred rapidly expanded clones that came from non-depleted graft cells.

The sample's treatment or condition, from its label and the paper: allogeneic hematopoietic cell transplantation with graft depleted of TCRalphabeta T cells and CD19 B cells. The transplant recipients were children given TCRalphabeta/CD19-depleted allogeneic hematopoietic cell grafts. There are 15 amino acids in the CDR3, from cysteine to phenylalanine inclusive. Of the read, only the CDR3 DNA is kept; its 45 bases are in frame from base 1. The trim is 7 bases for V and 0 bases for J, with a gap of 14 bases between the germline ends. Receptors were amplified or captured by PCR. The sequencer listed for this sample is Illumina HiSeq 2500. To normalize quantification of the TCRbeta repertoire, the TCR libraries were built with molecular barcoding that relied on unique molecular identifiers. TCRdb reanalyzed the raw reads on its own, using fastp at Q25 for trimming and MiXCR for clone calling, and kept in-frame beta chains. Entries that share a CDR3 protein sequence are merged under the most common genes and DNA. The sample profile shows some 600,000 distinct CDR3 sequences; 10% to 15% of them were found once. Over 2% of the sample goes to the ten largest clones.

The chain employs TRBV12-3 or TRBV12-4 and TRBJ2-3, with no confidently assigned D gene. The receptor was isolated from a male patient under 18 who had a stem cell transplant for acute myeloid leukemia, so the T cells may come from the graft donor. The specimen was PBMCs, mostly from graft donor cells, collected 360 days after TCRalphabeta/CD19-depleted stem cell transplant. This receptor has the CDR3 CASISDFLSTDTQYF. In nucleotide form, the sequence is TGTGCCAGCATTTCTGACTTTCTTAGCACAGATACGCAGTATTTT.